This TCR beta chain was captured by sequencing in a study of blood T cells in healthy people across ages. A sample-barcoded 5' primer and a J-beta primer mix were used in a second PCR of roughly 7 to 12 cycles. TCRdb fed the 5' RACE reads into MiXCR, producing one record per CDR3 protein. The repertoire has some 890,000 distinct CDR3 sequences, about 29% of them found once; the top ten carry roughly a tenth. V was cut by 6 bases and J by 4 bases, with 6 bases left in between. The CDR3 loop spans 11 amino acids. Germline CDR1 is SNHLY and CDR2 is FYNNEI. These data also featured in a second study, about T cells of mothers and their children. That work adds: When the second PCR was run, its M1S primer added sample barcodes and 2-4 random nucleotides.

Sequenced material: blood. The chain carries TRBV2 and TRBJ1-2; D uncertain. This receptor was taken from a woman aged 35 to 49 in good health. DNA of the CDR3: TGTGCCAGCAGAGTGGTCTATGGCTACACCTTC. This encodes CASRVVYGYTF.